The sequence of this T cell receptor (beta chain) was determined in a study of immune evolution from preneoplasia to lung adenocarcinoma. As for the study in general: HLA loss of heterozygosity: over 5.5% AIS, roughly 15% MIA, approximately 35% ADC, none AAH. Findings and caveats of the study: KRAS-mutant nodules had the highest T cell clonality.

This table comes from immunoSEQ multiplex PCR, and its TCRdb copy is limited to in-frame clones, with some not included. The sample contains about 5,900 clones, around four fifths of which appear only once. Patient tissue came from resections in Japan or China, 2014–2017. After pathologic assessment, macro-dissection selected premalignant or tumor cells for extraction. Germline V gene data show CDR1 as SGHNT and CDR2 as YENEEA. V lost 1 base, J lost 9 bases, and 10 bases lay in between. The CDR3 extends over 13 amino acids. This clone was counted a few times. Its specificity is unknown. The TCR originated in a donor older than 65 with lung adenocarcinoma. The sample was FFPE lung adenocarcinoma in situ tissue. V and J are TRBV11-3 and TRBJ2-1, with D possibly TRBD1 on 6 matching bases. The CDR3 bases are TGTGCCAGCAGCTTAGGGGGGCTGGGTGAGCAGTTCTTC. This sequence encodes CASSLGGLGEQFF. Complete variable domain (other parts from reference TRBV11-3 and TRBJ2-1): EAGVVQSPRYKIIEKKQPVAFWCNPISGHNTLYWYLQNLGQGPELLIRYENEEAVDDSQLPKDRFSAERLKGVDSTLKIQPAELGDSAVYLCASSLGGLGEQFFGPGTRLTVL.